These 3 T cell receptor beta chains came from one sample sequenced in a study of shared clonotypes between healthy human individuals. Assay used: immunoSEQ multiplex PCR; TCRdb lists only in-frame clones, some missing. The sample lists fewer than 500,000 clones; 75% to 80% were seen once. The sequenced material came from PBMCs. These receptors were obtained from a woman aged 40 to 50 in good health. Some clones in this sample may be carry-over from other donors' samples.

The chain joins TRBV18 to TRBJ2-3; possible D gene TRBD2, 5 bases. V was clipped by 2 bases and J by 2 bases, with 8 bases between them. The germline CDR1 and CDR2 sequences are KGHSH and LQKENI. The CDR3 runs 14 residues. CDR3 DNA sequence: TGTGCCAGCTCACCAAGCGGAGACACAGATACGCAGTATTTT. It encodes CASSPSGDTDTQYF.

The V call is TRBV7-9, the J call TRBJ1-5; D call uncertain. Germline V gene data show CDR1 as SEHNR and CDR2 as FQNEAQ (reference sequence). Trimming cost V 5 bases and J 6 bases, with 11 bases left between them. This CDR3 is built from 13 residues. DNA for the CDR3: TGTGCCAGCAGCGCCCAGGAAGGTCAGCCCCAGCATTTT. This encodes CASSAQEGQPQHF.

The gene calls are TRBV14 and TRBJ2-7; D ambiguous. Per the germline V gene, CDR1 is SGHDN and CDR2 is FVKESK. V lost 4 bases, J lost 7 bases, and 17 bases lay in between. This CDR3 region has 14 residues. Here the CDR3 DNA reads TGTGCCAGCAGCCCGGCTCTCTCCCCCCGGGAGCAGTACTTC. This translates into CASSPALSPREQYF.